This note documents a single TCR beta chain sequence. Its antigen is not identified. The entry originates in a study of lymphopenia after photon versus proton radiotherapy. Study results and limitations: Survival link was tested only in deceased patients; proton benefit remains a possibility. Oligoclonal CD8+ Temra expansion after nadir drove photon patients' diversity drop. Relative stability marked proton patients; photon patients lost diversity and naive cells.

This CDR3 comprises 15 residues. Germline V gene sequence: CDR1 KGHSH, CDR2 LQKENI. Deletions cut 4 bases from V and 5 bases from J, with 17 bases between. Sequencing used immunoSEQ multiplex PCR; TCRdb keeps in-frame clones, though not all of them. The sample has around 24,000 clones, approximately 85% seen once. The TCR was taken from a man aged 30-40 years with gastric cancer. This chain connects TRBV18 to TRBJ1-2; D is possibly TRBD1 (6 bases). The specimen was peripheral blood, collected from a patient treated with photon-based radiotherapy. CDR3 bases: TGTGCCAGCTCACTATCCCGGGACAACTTATATGGCTACACCTTC. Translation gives CASSLSRDNLYGYTF.